This T cell receptor beta chain was documented in a study of regulatory T cells in long-lasting Graves disease. Arm-PCR of CDR3 regions and iRepertoire HTBI primers were used to build TCR beta libraries. MiXCR was run by TCRdb on the multiplex PCR reads, yielding one entry per CDR3 protein. The table shows 530,000 or so distinct CDR3 sequences, with 13% occurring only once. Germline CDR1 and CDR2: SGHRS and YFSETQ. Trimming took off 0 bases at V and 1 base at J, with 11 bases between the two ends. The CDR3 consists of 15 residues. Time point indicated: newly diagnosed GD, antithyroid drugs for less than 3 months. PBMC-derived RNA was used for the TCR library. This clonotype was seen repeatedly, ten times or more. Its antigen remains unidentified. General observations from the study: The TCR repertoire of persistent Graves' patients was less diverse than that of newly diagnosed ones.

These records were also assigned to another study, of T cells in Graves' hyperthyroidism and ophthalmopathy. That study adds: A model of 13 V-J features distinguished ophthalmopathy from stable hyperthyroidism.

The clonotype originates from a man aged 25-40 years with Graves disease. The starting material was peripheral blood mononuclear cells (PBMCs), obtained at new diagnosis, from a patient treated with antithyroid drugs. This chain uses TRBV5-1 with TRBJ2-7; TRBD1 might be the D (5 bases). The DNA for the CDR3 is TGCGCCAGCAGCTTGGGGCACAGGAATTCCTACGAGCAGTACTTC. This encodes CASSLGHRNSYEQYF.